This T cell receptor (beta chain) was found in a study of early T cells in non-severe SARS-CoV-2 infection. Study-wide results and limits: CD4 and private specificities were missed by VDJdb matching, which favored anti-spike CD8 responses.

This clonotype was found a few times. Its antigen is currently unknown. The CDR3 loop spans 19 amino acids. The ends were cut back, 0 bases at V and 0 bases at J, with 20 bases in the middle. CDR1 SGHDT and CDR2 YYEEEE come from the germline V gene. Unique molecular identifiers were affixed to single, distinct cDNA molecules. MiXCR was run by TCRdb on the 5' RACE reads, yielding one entry per CDR3 protein. The repertoire includes tens of thousands of distinct CDR3 sequences, approximately 10% of them detected once, and 2.9% sits in the top ten. The sequence was obtained from an adult who was a healthcare worker with PCR-confirmed SARS-CoV-2 infection or an uninfected control (not recorded which). Material: whole blood, obtained at baseline. This chain links TRBV5-6 with TRBJ2-3; D unclear. The CDR3 loop is CASSLDPPPPRPSTDTQYF. CDR3 nucleotides: TGTGCCAGCAGCTTGGATCCCCCTCCCCCGCGTCCCAGCACAGATACGCAGTATTTT.